Detailed here is one TCR beta chain. Its matching antigen is unknown. Per germline, CDR1 SGDLS and CDR2 YYNGEE. Trimming stripped 0 bases from V and 6 bases from J, with 6 bases between. The CDR3 sequence is 13 residues long. Using immunoSEQ multiplex PCR, the repertoire was profiled, and TCRdb retains in-frame clones only, with some absent. The sample carries 85,000 to 100,000 clones, about 87% recorded once. The data stem from a study of identifying expanded T cells in peripheral blood. Findings and limits, study-wide: Across healthy donors, higher total template counts meant significantly greater roughly 2-week count variance. Over approximately two and four weeks, about 16 and 19 clones changed, versus roughly 1.2 between replicates.

During the collection period, no donor immune events like infections were recorded. The chain has TRBV9 and TRBJ1-4; D gene ambiguous. The sequencing input was blood. This sequence was found in a person aged 18 to 69 in good health. The CDR3 DNA sequence: TGTGCCAGCAGCGTAGACGGTTATGAAAAACTGTTTTTT. Translating it yields CASSVDGYEKLFF.